The 3 T cell receptor beta chains below come from one sample, sequenced in a study of blood T cells in healthy people across ages (dated by TCRdb to between 2014 and 2016). Libraries were prepared through 5' RACE. This sample was sequenced with an Illumina HiSeq 2500. The second PCR ran for about 6 to 11 cycles and used a J-beta primer mix along with a sample-barcoded 5' primer. TCRdb ran its own pipeline on the public reads, namely fastp trimming at Q25 and MiXCR clone calling, and kept in-frame beta chains. Each CDR3 protein gets just one entry, which takes the most common genes and DNA from the rows behind it. The sample contains about a million distinct CDR3 sequences, more than 30% of them found a single time. The ten top clones hold 10% to 15% of the sample. The sequenced sample was blood. These receptor sequences come from a man younger than 35 in good health.

As concerns this clonotype: The limits of the CDR3 on the DNA are not certain, so only TCRdb's listed CDR3 is given. This chain joins TRBV27 and TRBJ2-5; the table calls TRBD1, which could not be checked here. CDR1 is MNHEY and CDR2 is SMNVEV in the germline V gene (reference sequence). The CDR3 comprises 14 residues, both ends counted. CDR3 residues: CASSFGPGQKTQYF.

This clonotype was recorded a few times. The chain carries TRBV20-1 and TRBJ2-3; D is uncertain. Per germline, CDR1 DFQATT and CDR2 SNEGSKA (reference sequence). This CDR3 contains 14 residues. Trimming removed 0 bases from V and 2 bases from J, with 9 bases in between. CDR3: CSARDGRTTDTQYF. The DNA of the CDR3 is TGCAGTGCTAGAGATGGAAGGACCACAGATACGCAGTATTTT.

The sample holds one count of this clonotype. The V and J genes are TRBV20-1 and TRBJ2-4; D is undetermined. The last part of the DNA fits TRBJ2-7 better; the J call may be wrong. The germline V gene has CDR1 DFQATT and CDR2 SNEGSKA (reference sequence). This CDR3 contains 12 residues. The CDR3 coding sequence is TGCAGTGCTAGAGATATCAGTTACGAGCAGTACTTC. Protein product: CSARDISYEQYF.